One and the same sample provided the 19 T cell receptor beta chains below, sequenced in a study of early T cells in non-severe SARS-CoV-2 infection. MiXCR was run by TCRdb on the 5' RACE reads, yielding one entry per CDR3 protein. Of 65,000 to 95,000 distinct CDR3 sequences in the sample, less than 20% were seen once. Sequenced material: whole blood. These receptors originate from an adult who was a healthcare worker with PCR-confirmed SARS-CoV-2 infection or an uninfected control (not recorded which).

The CDR3 nucleotides read TGCAGTGTTTCCTGGGGAGCGGGGGAAGAGACCCAGTACTTC. It specifies CSVSWGAGEETQYF. V usage is TRBV20-1 and J usage is TRBJ2-5; TRBD2 agrees at 8 bases. The CDR3 totals 14 residues. The germline gives CDR1 DFQATT, CDR2 SNEGSKA (reference sequence). Trimming cost V 7 bases and J 3 bases; bases outside gene matches: 10.

The chain carries TRBV6-5 and TRBJ2-3; D is undetermined. Trimming took 3 bases from V and 3 from J, leaving 7 bases between them. Looked up from germline, CDR1 is MNHEY and CDR2 is SVGAGI. This CDR3 spans 13 amino acids. CDR3 region: CASSYVKTDTQYF. Here the CDR3 DNA reads TGTGCCAGCAGTTATGTGAAGACAGATACGCAGTATTTT.

This clonotype was observed a few times. The CDR3 is CASSSLPGGTQPQHF. CDR3 nucleotides: TGTGCCAGCTCATCTCTACCGGGGGGGACTCAGCCCCAGCATTTT. The V and J genes are TRBV18 and TRBJ1-5; TRBD1 is a possible D gene (5 bases). Trimming left V 5 bases short and J 6 bases short, with 17 bases between. CDR1 is KGHSH, CDR2 LQKENI, per germline. This CDR3 is 15 amino acids long. The variable domain in full, with the rest retrieved from reference TRBV18 and TRBJ1-5, is NAGVMQNPRHLVRRRGQEARLRCSPMKGHSHVYWYRQLPEEGLKFMVYLQKENIIDESGMPKERFSAEFPKEGPSILRIQQVVRGDSAAYFCASSSLPGGTQPQHFGDGTRLSIL.

J is TRBJ2-5 and V is TRBV6-1; D is ambiguous. V lost 4 bases to trimming and J lost 0 bases, with 15 bases between them. Germline V lookup: CDR1 MNHNS, CDR2 SASEGT. This CDR3 spans 16 amino acids. The CDR3 nucleotides read TGTGCCAGCAGTGGCCAGGTGTTGGGATACCAAGAGACCCAGTACTTC. Protein: CASSGQVLGYQETQYF.

V gene TRBV4-1 combines with J gene TRBJ1-2; TRBD1 matches at 7 bases. This CDR3 comprises 15 residues. The germline V gene encodes CDR1 MGHRA and CDR2 YSYEKL. V was clipped by 4 bases and J by 2 bases; unmatched bases: 7. The CDR3 is CASSRMGQINYGYTF. The CDR3 DNA reads as TGCGCCAGCAGCCGGATGGGACAGATAAACTATGGCTACACCTTC.

This clonotype was recorded many times. V gene TRBV7-9 combines with J gene TRBJ2-5; D gene uncertain. This CDR3 comprises 12 residues. Deletions cut 5 bases from V and 5 bases from J, with 9 bases between. The germline V gene encodes CDR1 SEHNR and CDR2 FQNEAQ (reference sequence). The CDR3 sequence: CASSPTGETQYF. The CDR3, as DNA: TGTGCCAGCAGCCCGACCGGTGAGACCCAGTACTTC.

The rearrangement links TRBV20-1 to TRBJ2-1; tentatively, D is TRBD2 (6 bases). V was cut by 2 bases and J by 0 bases, with 17 bases left in between. CDR1 is DFQATT, CDR2 SNEGSKA, per germline (reference sequence). This CDR3 is built from 17 residues. The CDR3 here is CSARKGGPSVSYNEQFF. CDR3 DNA: TGCAGTGCTAGAAAAGGAGGGCCGTCAGTCTCCTACAATGAGCAGTTCTTC.

This clonotype came up many times. The CDR3 coding sequence is TGTGCCAGTAGTATCGGGAGCGTCACCCAGGAGACCCAGTACTTC. Translated, it gives CASSIGSVTQETQYF. The gene calls are TRBV19 and TRBJ2-5, with D perhaps matching TRBD2 (6 bases). Trimming took off 3 bases at V and 5 bases at J, with 16 bases between the two ends. Germline CDR1 and CDR2: LNHDA and SQIVND (reference sequence). There are 15 residues in the CDR3.

In this sample, this clonotype turned up a few times. The CDR3 sequence is CAWKWGRGPAEAFF. In nucleotides, the CDR3 is TGTGCCTGGAAATGGGGAAGGGGGCCAGCCGAAGCTTTCTTT. The rearrangement uses TRBV30 and TRBJ1-1, with 7 nucleotides matching TRBD1. CDR1 and CDR2 (germline): GTSNPN, SVGIG (reference sequence). The V gene end was trimmed by 4 bases and the J gene end by 8 bases; junction bases not matched to a gene: 13. CDR3 length: 14 amino acids.

This clonotype was detected a few times. The genes are TRBV24-1 and TRBJ2-7, with no clear D. Trimming removed 5 bases from V and 6 bases from J, with 10 bases in between. The CDR3 has 12 residues. Germline V gives CDR1 KGHDR, CDR2 SFDVKD. CDR3 sequence (DNA): TGTGCCACCAGTGCCGAACGAGGCGAGCAGTACTTC. This gives the protein CATSAERGEQYF.

This clonotype has a handful of counts. The J gene is TRBJ2-3, the V gene TRBV10-3; 7 bases are shared with TRBD1. In germline, CDR1 is ENHRY, CDR2 SYGVKD. Germline trimming cut 2 bases from V and 4 bases from J; bases unmatched to any gene: 6. CDR3 size: 15 residues. This CDR3 reads CAISEDRVASDTQYF. In nucleotides, the CDR3 is TGTGCCATCAGTGAGGACAGGGTTGCTTCAGATACGCAGTATTTT.

The genes are TRBV10-3 and TRBJ2-5, with D perhaps TRBD1 or TRBD2 (5 bases each). Germline loops: CDR1 ENHRY, CDR2 SYGVKD. V was pared by 3 bases and J by 5 bases, with 10 bases between. This CDR3 has 13 amino acids. The CDR3 DNA follows: TGTGCCATCAGTGAACGAGGGGAGGAGACCCAGTACTTC. This encodes CAISERGEETQYF.

The chain couples TRBV30 to TRBJ2-1, with 11 bases that match TRBD1. V shed 5 bases and J 6 bases; nucleotides not matched to a gene: 6. CDR3 length: 14 amino acids. Germline assignment: CDR1 GTSNPN and CDR2 SVGIG (reference sequence). In DNA, the CDR3 is TGTGCCTGGGGGCTCGGGACAGGGGGCAATGAGCAGTTCTTC. Its translation is CAWGLGTGGNEQFF.

This CDR3 is CATTMVRGEETQYF. CDR3 nucleotide sequence: TGTGCCACCACTATGGTGAGGGGGGAGGAGACCCAGTACTTC. The V gene is TRBV27, the J gene TRBJ2-5, with D perhaps matching TRBD1 or TRBD2 (6 bases each). CDR1 is MNHEY and CDR2 is SMNVEV in the germline V gene (reference sequence). V was shortened by 10 bases and J by 5 bases, with 20 bases between the two germline ends. This CDR3 is built from 14 residues.

This rearrangement joins TRBV6-6 to TRBJ1-3; D is uncertain. With 4 bases removed from V and 6 bases from J, the gap between germline ends came to 16 bases. From germline, CDR1 is MNHNY and CDR2 SVGAGI (reference sequence). The CDR3 covers 15 residues. The CDR3 reads CASSSPDQVENTIYF. CDR3 nucleotides: TGTGCCAGCAGTTCCCCTGATCAGGTCGAAAACACCATATATTTT.

The gene calls are TRBV29-1 and TRBJ2-1; D is possibly TRBD2 (6 bases). CDR1 is SQVTM and CDR2 is ANQGSEA in the germline V gene. This CDR3 is built from 9 residues. V lost 4 bases to trimming and J lost 13 bases, with 8 bases between them. CDR3: CSVGGLQFF. CDR3 sequence (DNA): TGCAGCGTTGGCGGACTACAGTTCTTC.

This clonotype showed up just a few times. This chain uses TRBV19 with TRBJ2-5; D uncertain. Germline assignment: CDR1 LNHDA and CDR2 SQIVND (reference sequence). The CDR3 sequence is 12 residues long. The V end was cut by 5 bases, the J end by 4 bases, with 8 bases between. The CDR3 DNA reads as TGTGCCAGTAGTTGGGTTGGAGAGACCCAGTACTTC. Its translation: CASSWVGETQYF.

This clonotype was counted many times. The V and J genes are TRBV12-5 and TRBJ1-6; D gene unclear. The V gene lost 6 bases and the J gene lost 15 bases, with 21 bases spanning the gap. The CDR3 has 14 amino acids. Germline V CDR1 and CDR2: LGHNT, FRNRAP. CDR3 protein: CASGSAWAFEGLHF. For the CDR3, the DNA is TGTGCTAGTGGCTCCGCCTGGGCGTTCGAAGGCCTCCACTTT.

There are a few counts of this clonotype. This chain uses TRBV6-5 with TRBJ2-7; the match to TRBD1 covers 10 bases. The germline gives CDR1 MNHEY, CDR2 SVGAGI. CDR3 length: 16 amino acids. Trimming took 2 bases from V and 2 from J; bases not matched to a gene: 6. The CDR3 protein is CASSYDGQGVAYEQYF. CDR3 coding DNA: TGTGCCAGCAGTTACGACGGACAGGGGGTAGCCTACGAGCAGTACTTC.